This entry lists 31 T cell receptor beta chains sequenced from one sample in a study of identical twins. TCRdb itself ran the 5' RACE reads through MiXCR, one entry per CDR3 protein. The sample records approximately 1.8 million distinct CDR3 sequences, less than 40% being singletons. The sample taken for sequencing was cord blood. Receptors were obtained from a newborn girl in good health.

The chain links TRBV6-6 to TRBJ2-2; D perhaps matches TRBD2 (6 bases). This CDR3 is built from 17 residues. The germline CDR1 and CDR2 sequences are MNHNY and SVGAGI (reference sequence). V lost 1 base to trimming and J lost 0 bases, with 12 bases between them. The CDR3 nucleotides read TGTGCCAGCAGTTACTACGCGGGACTCTCGAACACCGGGGAGCTGTTTTTT. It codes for CASSYYAGLSNTGELFF.

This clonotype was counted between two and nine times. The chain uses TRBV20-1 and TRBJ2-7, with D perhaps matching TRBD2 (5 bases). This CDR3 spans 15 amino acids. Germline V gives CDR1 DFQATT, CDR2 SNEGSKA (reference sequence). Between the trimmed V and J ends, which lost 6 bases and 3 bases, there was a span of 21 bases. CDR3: CSAALGSLPYYEQYF. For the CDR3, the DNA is TGCAGTGCGGCCCTAGGGAGTCTACCCTACTACGAGCAGTACTTC.

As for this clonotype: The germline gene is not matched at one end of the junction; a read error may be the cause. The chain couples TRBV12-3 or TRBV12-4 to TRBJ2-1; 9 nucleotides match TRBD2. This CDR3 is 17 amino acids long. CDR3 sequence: CATSPRLVSGRLHEQFF. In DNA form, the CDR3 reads TGTGCCACCAGTCCGCGGTTGGTTAGCGGGAGACTGCATGAGCAGTTCTTC.

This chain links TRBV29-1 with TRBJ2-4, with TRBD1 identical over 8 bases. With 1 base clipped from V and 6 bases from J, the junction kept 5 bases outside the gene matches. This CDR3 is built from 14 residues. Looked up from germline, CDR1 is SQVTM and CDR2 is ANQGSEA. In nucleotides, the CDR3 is TGCAGCGTTGAAGGGGGACAGGCTGGAAACATTCAGTACTTC. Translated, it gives CSVEGGQAGNIQYF.

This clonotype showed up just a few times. The CDR3 DNA is TGTGCCAGCAGCTTGACCGGGACCACAAACACCGGGGAGCTGTTTTTT. This translates into CASSLTGTTNTGELFF. The gene calls are TRBV7-2 and TRBJ2-2; D assignment may be TRBD1 or TRBD2 (5 bases each). The CDR3 loop spans 16 amino acids. CDR1 is SGHTA, CDR2 FQGNSA, per germline. Trimming removed 3 bases from V and 2 bases from J, with 13 bases in between.

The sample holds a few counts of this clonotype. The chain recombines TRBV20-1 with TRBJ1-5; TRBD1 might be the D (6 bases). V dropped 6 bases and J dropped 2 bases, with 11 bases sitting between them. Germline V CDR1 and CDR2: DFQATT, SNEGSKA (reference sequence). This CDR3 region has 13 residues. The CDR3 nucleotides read TGCAGTGCCCAGAGACAGGGCAATCAGCCCCAGCATTTT. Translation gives CSAQRQGNQPQHF.

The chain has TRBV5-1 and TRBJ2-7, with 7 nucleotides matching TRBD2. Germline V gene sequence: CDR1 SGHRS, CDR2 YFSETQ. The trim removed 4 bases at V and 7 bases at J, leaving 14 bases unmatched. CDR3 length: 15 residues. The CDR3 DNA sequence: TGCGCCAGCAGCCGGGGGGAGGGAATACACAATGAGCAGTACTTC. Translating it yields CASSRGEGIHNEQYF.

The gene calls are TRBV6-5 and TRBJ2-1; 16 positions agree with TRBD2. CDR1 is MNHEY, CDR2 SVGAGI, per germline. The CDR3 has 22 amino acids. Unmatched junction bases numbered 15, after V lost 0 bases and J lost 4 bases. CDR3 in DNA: TGTGCCAGCAGTTACTCGAAGTCTCGGGACAAGGGACTAGCGGGAGGGTACAATGAGCAGTTCTTC. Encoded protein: CASSYSKSRDKGLAGGYNEQFF.

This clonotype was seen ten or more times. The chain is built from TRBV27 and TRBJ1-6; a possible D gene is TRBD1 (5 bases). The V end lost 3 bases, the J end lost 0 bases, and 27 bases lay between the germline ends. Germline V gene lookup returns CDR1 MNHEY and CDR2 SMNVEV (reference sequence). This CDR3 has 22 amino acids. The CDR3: CASSLEGAGRFLTSSYNSPLHF. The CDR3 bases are TGTGCCAGCAGTTTGGAGGGAGCAGGGCGTTTCCTCACGAGCTCCTATAATTCACCCCTCCACTTT.

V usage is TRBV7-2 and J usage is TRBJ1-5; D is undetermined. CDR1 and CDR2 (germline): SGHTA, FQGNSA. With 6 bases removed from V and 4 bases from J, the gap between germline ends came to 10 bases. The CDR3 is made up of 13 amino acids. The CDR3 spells CASRSEPNQPQHF. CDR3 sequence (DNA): TGTGCCAGCAGATCAGAACCGAATCAGCCCCAGCATTTT.

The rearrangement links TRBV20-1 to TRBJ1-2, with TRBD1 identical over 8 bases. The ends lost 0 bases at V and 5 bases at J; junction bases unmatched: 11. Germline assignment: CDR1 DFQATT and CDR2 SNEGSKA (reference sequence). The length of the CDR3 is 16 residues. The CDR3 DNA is TGCAGTGCTAGAGATCACGGACAGGGAAGGGCTTATGGCTACACCTTC. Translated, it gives CSARDHGQGRAYGYTF.

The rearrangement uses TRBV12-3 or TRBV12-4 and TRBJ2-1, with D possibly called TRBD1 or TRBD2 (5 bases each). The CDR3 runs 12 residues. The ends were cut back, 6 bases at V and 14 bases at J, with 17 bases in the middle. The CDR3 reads CASSRDRVREFF. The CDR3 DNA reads TGTGCCAGCAGCCGGGACCGAGTTCGGGAGTTCTTC.

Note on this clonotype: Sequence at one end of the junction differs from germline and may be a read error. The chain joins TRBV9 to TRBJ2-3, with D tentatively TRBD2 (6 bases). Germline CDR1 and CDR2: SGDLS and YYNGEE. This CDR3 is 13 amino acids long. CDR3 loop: CACSVGRGDTQYF. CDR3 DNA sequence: TGTGCCTGCAGCGTAGGTCGGGGGGATACGCAGTATTTT.

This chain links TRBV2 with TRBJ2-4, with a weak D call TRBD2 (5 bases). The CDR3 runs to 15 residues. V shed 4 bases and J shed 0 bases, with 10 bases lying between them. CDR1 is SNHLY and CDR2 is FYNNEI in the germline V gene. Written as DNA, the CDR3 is TGTGCCAGCAGTGGCCTCGGACTAGCCAAAAACATTCAGTACTTC. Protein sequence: CASSGLGLAKNIQYF.

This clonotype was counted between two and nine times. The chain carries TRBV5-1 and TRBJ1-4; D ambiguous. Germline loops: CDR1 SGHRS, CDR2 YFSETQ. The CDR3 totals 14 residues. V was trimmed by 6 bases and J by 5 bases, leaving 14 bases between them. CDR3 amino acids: CASTRGEGNEKLFF. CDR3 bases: TGCGCCAGCACCCGTGGCGAAGGAAATGAAAAACTGTTTTTT.

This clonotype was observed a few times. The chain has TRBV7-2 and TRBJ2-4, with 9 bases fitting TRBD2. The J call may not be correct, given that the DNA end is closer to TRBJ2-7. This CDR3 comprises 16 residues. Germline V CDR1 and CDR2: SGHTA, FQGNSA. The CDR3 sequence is CASSLSPAGGPGEQYF. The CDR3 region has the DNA TGTGCCAGCAGCTTATCCCCGGCGGGAGGGCCAGGCGAGCAGTACTTC.

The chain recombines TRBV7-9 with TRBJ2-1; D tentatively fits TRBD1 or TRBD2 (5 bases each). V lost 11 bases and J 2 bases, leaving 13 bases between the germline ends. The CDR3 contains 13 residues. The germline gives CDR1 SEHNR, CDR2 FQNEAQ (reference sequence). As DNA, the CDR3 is TGTGCCTCGGAACGGGACGCCTACAATGAGCAGTTCTTC. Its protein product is CASERDAYNEQFF.

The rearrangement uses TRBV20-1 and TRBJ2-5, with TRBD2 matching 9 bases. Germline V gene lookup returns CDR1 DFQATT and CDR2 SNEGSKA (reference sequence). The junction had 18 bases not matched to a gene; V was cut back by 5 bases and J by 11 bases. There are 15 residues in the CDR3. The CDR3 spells CSAVISGSIGDEQYF. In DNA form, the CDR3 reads TGCAGTGCTGTCATTAGCGGGAGTATTGGAGATGAGCAGTACTTC.

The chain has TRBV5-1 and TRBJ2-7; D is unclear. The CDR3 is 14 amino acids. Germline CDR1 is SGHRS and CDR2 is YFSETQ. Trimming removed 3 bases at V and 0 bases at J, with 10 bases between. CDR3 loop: CASSYLSRSYEQYF. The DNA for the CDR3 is TGCGCCAGCAGCTATCTCAGCCGCTCCTACGAGCAGTACTTC.

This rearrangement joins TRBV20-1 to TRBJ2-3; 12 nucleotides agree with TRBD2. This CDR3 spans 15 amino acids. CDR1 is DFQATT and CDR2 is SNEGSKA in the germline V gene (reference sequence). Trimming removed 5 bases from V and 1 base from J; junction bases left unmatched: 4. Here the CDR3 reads CSALPSGRGTDTQYF. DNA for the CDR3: TGCAGTGCTCTCCCTAGCGGGAGGGGCACAGATACGCAGTATTTT.

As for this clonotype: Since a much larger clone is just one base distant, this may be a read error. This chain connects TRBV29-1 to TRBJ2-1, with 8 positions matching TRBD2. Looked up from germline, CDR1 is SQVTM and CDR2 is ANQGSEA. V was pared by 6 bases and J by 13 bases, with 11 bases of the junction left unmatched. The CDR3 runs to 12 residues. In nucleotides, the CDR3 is TGCAGCGTCCCGACTAGCGTTTTCATTCAGTTCTTC. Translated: CSVPTSVFIQFF.

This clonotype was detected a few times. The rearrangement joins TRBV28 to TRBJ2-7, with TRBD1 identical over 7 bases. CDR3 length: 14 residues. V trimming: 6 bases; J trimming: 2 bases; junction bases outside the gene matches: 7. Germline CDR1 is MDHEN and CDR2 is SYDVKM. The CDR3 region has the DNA TGTGCCAGCAGAGAGGACAGGCCACCCTACGAGCAGTACTTC. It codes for CASREDRPPYEQYF. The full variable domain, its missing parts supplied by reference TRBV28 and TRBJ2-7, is DVKVTQSSRYLVKRTGEKVFLECVQDMDHENMFWYRQDPGLGLRLIYFSYDVKMKEKGDIPEGYSVSREKKERFSLILESASTNQTSMYLCASREDRPPYEQYFGPGTRLTVT.

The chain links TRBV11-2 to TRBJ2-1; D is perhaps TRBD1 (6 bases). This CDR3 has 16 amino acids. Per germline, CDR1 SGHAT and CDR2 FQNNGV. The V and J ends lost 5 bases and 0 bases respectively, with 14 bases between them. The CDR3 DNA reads TGTGCCAGCAGCCCCTTACAGGGAAGCTCCTACAATGAGCAGTTCTTC. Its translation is CASSPLQGSSYNEQFF.

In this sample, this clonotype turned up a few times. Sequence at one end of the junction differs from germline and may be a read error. As DNA, the CDR3 is TGCAGTGCTAGGAGGGGGGCCTACGATGAGCAGTTCTTC. Its translation is CSARRGAYDEQFF. The rearrangement joins TRBV20-1 to TRBJ2-1; the D call may be TRBD1 or TRBD2 (6 bases each). Looked up from germline, CDR1 is DFQATT and CDR2 is SNEGSKA (reference sequence). The CDR3 has 13 amino acids.

The CDR3 DNA sequence: TGTGCCAGCAGTCCCGCCCCTTCCTACAATGAGCAGTTCTTC. Its protein is CASSPAPSYNEQFF. This chain uses TRBV12-3 or TRBV12-4 with TRBJ2-1; D is unclear. The length of the CDR3 is 14 residues. With 5 bases removed from V and 1 base from J, the gap between germline ends came to 9 bases.

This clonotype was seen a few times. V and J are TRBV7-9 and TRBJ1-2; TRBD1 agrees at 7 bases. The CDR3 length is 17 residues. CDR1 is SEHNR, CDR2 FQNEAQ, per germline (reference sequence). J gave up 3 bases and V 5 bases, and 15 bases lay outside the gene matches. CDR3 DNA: TGTGCCAGCAGCCAAATCCCCGCCGGACAGGTTCACTATGGCTACACCTTC. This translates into CASSQIPAGQVHYGYTF. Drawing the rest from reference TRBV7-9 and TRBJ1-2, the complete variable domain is DTGVSQNPRHKITKRGQNVTFRCDPISEHNRLYWYRQTLGQGPEFLTYFQNEAQLEKSRLLSDRFSAERPKGSFSTLEIQRTEQGDSAMYLCASSQIPAGQVHYGYTFGSGTRLTVV.

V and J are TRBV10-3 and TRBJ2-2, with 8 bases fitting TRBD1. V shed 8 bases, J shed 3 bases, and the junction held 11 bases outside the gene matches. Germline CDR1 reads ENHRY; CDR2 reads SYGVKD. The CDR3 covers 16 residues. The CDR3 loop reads CAIASGQTGDTGELFF. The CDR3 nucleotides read TGTGCCATCGCGAGTGGGCAGACAGGGGACACCGGGGAGCTGTTTTTT.

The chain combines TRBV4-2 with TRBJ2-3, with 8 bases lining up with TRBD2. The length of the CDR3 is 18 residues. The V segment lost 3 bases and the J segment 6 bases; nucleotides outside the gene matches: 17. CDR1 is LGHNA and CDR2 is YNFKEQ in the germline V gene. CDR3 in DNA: TGTGCCAGCAGCCACGAACCGGGACTAGATTTGCGTGAGGATACGCAGTATTTT. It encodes CASSHEPGLDLREDTQYF.

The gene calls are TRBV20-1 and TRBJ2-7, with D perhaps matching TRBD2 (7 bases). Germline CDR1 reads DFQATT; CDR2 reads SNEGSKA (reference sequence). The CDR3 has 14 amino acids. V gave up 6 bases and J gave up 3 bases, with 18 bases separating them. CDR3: CSASRQGRGYEQYF. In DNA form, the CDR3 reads TGCAGTGCCTCCCGGCAGGGGAGGGGCTACGAGCAGTACTTC.

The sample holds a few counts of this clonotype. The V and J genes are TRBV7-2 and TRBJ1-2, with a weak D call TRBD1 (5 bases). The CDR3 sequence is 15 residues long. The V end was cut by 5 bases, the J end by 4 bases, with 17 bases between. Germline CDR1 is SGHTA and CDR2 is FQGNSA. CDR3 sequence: CASSPAGTSLYGYTF. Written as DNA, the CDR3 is TGTGCCAGCAGCCCTGCTGGGACCTCACTCTATGGCTACACCTTC.

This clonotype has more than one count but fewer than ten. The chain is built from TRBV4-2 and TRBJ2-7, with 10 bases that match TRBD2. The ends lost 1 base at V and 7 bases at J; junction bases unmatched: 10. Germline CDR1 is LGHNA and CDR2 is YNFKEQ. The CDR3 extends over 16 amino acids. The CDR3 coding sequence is TGTGCCAGCAGCCAAGGAGGTAGCGGGGGGCCTAATGAGCAGTACTTC. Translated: CASSQGGSGGPNEQYF.